This is a list of T cell receptor beta chains from one sample in a study of T-cell memory formation after mild COVID-19. TCRdb called the 5' RACE reads again in MiXCR, with one record for every CDR3 protein. The table shows around 150,000 distinct CDR3 sequences, with about 14% occurring only once. The sample taken for sequencing was PBMCs or a T cell subset sorted from them (not recorded which). The receptor set was obtained from an adult woman who had mild COVID-19 (a few samples of this study predate the infection). Cell type and time point are not known. CDR3s include the opening cysteine and the closing phenylalanine or tryptophan. D genes are given only for firm matches. Size tells how often a clone was seen (once, few, many) or the class of an expanded clone, and some rows leave it out.

abundance,j_gene,v_gene,d_gene,CDR3aa,CDR3nt
.,TRBJ1-1,TRBV19,.,CASSPRASQGGTEAFF,TGTGCCAGTAGTCCCCGGGCTTCCCAAGGCGGCACTGAAGCTTTCTTT
.,TRBJ2-7,TRBV12-3/TRBV12-4,.,CASSLTRHEQYF,TGTGCCAGCAGCCTCACCAGGCACGAGCAGTACTTC
few,TRBJ2-1,TRBV7-8,TRBD2,CASSQSGLAGYNEQFF,TGTGCCAGCAGCCAATCCGGACTAGCGGGGTACAATGAGCAGTTCTTC
.,TRBJ2-1,TRBV30,TRBD2,CSSGGYSYNEQFF,TGTTCCAGCGGGGGCTACTCCTACAATGAGCAGTTCTTC
few,TRBJ1-5,TRBV18,.,CASSPQGTMQPQHF,TGTGCCAGCTCACCACAGGGTACGATGCAGCCCCAGCATTTT
few,TRBJ2-3,TRBV2,TRBD2,CASKAGDHSNTQYF,TGTGCCAGCAAAGCGGGGGACCATAGTAATACGCAGTATTTT
few,TRBJ1-1,TRBV20-1,.,CSARAGQSNTEAFF,TGCAGTGCTAGAGCGGGGCAGTCGAACACTGAAGCTTTCTTT
few,TRBJ2-1,TRBV20-1,.,CSARVGSSNEQFF,TGCAGTGCTAGAGTTGGTAGCAGCAATGAGCAGTTCTTC
few,TRBJ2-1,TRBV4-2,.,CASSQDGVGEQFF,TGTGCCAGCAGCCAAGATGGGGTTGGTGAGCAGTTCTTC
.,TRBJ2-3,TRBV6-5,.,CASSYDRGIRNTQYF,TGTGCCAGCAGTTACGATCGAGGGATTAGGAATACGCAGTATTTT
few,TRBJ1-2,TRBV6-6,.,CASSPDAEPTNYGYTF,TGTGCCAGCAGTCCGGACGCAGAGCCAACTAACTATGGCTACACCTTC
.,TRBJ2-5,TRBV5-1,.,CASSFQGTQYF,TGCGCCAGCAGCTTCCAAGGGACCCAGTACTTC
few,TRBJ2-7,TRBV12-3/TRBV12-4,TRBD1,CASSSGQANLYEQYF,TGTGCCAGCAGTTCCGGACAGGCAAACCTTTACGAGCAGTACTTC
few,TRBJ1-2,TRBV12-3/TRBV12-4,.,CASGGHSYGYTF,TGTGCCAGCGGTGGACACTCATATGGCTACACCTTC
many,TRBJ2-7,TRBV7-9,TRBD1,CASSPTGTGAYEQYF,TGTGCCAGCAGCCCAACCGGGACAGGAGCCTACGAGCAGTACTTC
many,TRBJ1-4,TRBV25-1,.,CASSDRATNEKLFF,TGTGCCAGCAGTGACAGGGCAACTAATGAAAAACTGTTTTTT
few,TRBJ1-6,TRBV9,.,CASSPRPGGDSPLHF,TGTGCCAGCAGCCCCCGGCCTGGAGGGGATTCACCCCTCCACTTT
.,TRBJ2-7,TRBV5-1,.,CASSLSAGQSGAEQYF,TGCGCCAGCAGCTTATCGGCGGGACAATCGGGCGCCGAGCAGTACTTC
few,TRBJ1-1,TRBV15,.,CATSRVLGGLPEAFF,TGTGCCACCAGCAGAGTCCTGGGGGGGCTCCCTGAAGCTTTCTTT
.,TRBJ2-3,TRBV7-2,TRBD2,CASSRPGLSTDTQYF,TGTGCCAGCAGCCGTCCGGGACTATCCACAGATACGCAGTATTTT
few,TRBJ1-1,TRBV4-1,TRBD1,CASSQAGQGFTEAFF,TGCGCCAGCAGCCAAGCCGGACAGGGGTTCACTGAAGCTTTCTTT
.,TRBJ1-1,TRBV24-1,.,CATSFSGEAFF,TGTGCCACCAGTTTTTCGGGAGAAGCTTTCTTT
.,TRBJ1-1,TRBV5-4,.,CASSLGGGRKNTEAFF,TGTGCCAGCAGCTTGGGCGGGGGAAGAAAGAACACTGAAGCTTTCTTT
.,TRBJ1-5,TRBV2,.,CASRADMSNQPQHF,TGTGCCAGCAGAGCTGACATGAGCAATCAGCCCCAGCATTTT